What follows is one TCR beta chain and its context. These data originate in a study of T cell changes during pregnancy in multiple sclerosis. Data came from immunoSEQ multiplex PCR; TCRdb stores just in-frame clones and leaves some out. The sample includes fewer than 60,000 clones, approximately 94% of them seen just once. With 4 bases clipped from V and 1 base from J, the junction kept 3 bases outside the gene matches. The V gene's germline CDR1 is SGHKS and CDR2 YYEKEE (reference sequence). This CDR3 has 14 residues. V usage is TRBV5-5 and J usage is TRBJ1-2; 8 bases map to TRBD1. The material was CD4+ T cells from peripheral blood mononuclear cells, obtained in the third trimester of pregnancy. The origin of this receptor is a female donor with multiple sclerosis, enrolled in a pregnancy study. CDR3 sequence: CASSLTGVNYGYTF. For the CDR3, the DNA is TGTGCCAGCAGCCTGACAGGGGTTAACTATGGCTACACCTTC.